Included here is one T cell receptor (beta chain) sequence, with context. Its specificity is unknown. The data are from a study of T cell responses to AZD1222 COVID-19 vaccine. General observations from the study: No day 14 peak samples; only post-peak repertoires were characterized. Baseline testing showed seropositivity in only six AZD1222 recipients. The study found Spike-specific TCR breadth and depth rose after two AZD1222 doses. Spike as a whole was targeted by vaccine-associated CD4 TCRs, dominant at 160-218 and 743-854.

Assay used: immunoSEQ multiplex PCR; TCRdb lists only in-frame clones, some missing. Of some 280,000 clones detected, roughly 93% appear once; the ten largest clones hold roughly 0.6%. The CDR3 length is 16 residues. V gave up 4 bases and J gave up 5 bases, with 18 bases separating them. The V gene's germline CDR1 is SGHRS and CDR2 YFSETQ. The specimen was peripheral blood, collected 28 days after the second AZD1222 dose. The TCR was taken from an adult who received the AZD1222 COVID-19 vaccine. The chain employs TRBV5-1 and TRBJ2-2, with D perhaps matching TRBD1 (5 bases). DNA of the CDR3: TGCGCCAGCAGCATCAGGGTACTACCAGGAACCGGGGAGCTGTTTTTT. Its translation: CASSIRVLPGTGELFF.